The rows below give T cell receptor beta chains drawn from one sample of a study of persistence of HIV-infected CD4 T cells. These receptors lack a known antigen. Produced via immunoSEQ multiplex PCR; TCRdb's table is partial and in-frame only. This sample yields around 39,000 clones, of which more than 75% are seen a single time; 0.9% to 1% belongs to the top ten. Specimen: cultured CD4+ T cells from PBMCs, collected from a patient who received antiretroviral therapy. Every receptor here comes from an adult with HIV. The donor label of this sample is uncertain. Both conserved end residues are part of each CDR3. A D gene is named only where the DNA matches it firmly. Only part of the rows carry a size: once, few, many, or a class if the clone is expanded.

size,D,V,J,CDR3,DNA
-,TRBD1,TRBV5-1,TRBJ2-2,CASSLDRANTGELFF,TGCGCCAGCAGCCTGGACAGGGCGAACACCGGGGAGCTGTTTTTT
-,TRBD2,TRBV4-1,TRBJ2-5,CASSHTASGGVWETQYF,TGCGCCAGCAGCCATACCGCTAGCGGGGGGGTGTGGGAGACCCAGTACTTC
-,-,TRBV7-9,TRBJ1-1,CASSFPLGVNTEAFF,TGTGCCAGCAGCTTCCCATTGGGGGTTAACACTGAAGCTTTCTTT
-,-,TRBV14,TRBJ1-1,CASSQEFGGYTETFF,TGTGCCAGCAGCCAAGAGTTTGGGGGCTATACTGAAACTTTCTTT
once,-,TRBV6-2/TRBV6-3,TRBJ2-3,CASSSPREYGSGSTDTQYF,TGTGCCAGCAGTTCTCCCCGTGAGTACGGGTCCGGCAGCACAGATACGCAGTATTTT
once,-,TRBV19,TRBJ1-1,CASRGGRADTEAFF,TGTGCCAGTAGGGGGGGGAGGGCCGACACTGAAGCTTTCTTT
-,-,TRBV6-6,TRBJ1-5,CASSYGRLQPQHF,TGTGCCAGCAGTTACGGGAGGCTACAGCCCCAGCATTTT
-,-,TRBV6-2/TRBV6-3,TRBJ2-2,CASSYGPPRRDTGELFF,TGTGCCAGCAGTTACGGGCCCCCCCGGAGGGACACCGGGGAGCTGTTTTTT
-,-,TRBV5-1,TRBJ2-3,CASSVATDSTDTQYF,TGCGCCAGCAGCGTGGCGACGGACAGCACAGATACGCAGTATTTT
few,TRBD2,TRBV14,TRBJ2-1,CASSQAGTSVNEQFF,TGTGCCAGCAGCCAAGCCGGGACTAGCGTGAATGAGCAGTTCTTC
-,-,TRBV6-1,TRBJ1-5,CASSEILGNQPQHF,TGTGCCAGCAGTGAAATTCTTGGCAATCAGCCCCAGCATTTT
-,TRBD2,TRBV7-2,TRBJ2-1,CASSLTGSSGVNYNEQFF,TGTGCCAGCAGCTTAACGGGTTCTAGCGGGGTTAACTACAATGAGCAGTTCTTC
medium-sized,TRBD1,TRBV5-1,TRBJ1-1,CASSWGQENTEAFF,TGCGCCAGCAGCTGGGGACAGGAGAACACTGAAGCTTTCTTT
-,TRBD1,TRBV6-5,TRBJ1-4,CASSYPTGAEKLFF,TGTGCCAGCAGTTACCCGACAGGGGCTGAAAAACTGTTTTTT
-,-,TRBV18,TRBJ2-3,CASRDTDTQYF,TGTGCCAGCAGAGACACAGATACGCAGTATTTT
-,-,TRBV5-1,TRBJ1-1,CASSLRFQGNTEAFF,TGCGCCAGCAGCTTACGATTTCAGGGTAACACTGAAGCTTTCTTT
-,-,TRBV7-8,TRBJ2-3,CASSLAKGISTDTQYF,TGTGCCAGCAGCTTAGCGAAGGGAATTAGCACAGATACGCAGTATTTT
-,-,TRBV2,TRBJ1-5,CASAGHRDQPQHF,TGTGCCAGCGCGGGACACCGGGATCAGCCCCAGCATTTT
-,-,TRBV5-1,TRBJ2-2,CASRLGQGWSRINTGELFF,TGCGCCAGCAGACTAGGGCAGGGGTGGTCCCGAATCAACACCGGGGAGCTGTTTTTT
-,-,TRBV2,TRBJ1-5,CASSERGTSNQPQHF,TGTGCCAGCAGTGAACGCGGGACTTCGAATCAGCCCCAGCATTTT
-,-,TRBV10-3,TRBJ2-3,CAISKSGTSTDTQYF,TGTGCCATCAGCAAATCGGGGACTAGCACAGATACGCAGTATTTT
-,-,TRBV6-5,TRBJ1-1,CASLLTEAFF,TGTGCCAGCTTACTAACTGAAGCTTTCTTT
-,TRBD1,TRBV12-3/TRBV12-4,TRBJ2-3,CASSSPGQGTQYF,TGTGCCAGCAGTTCCCCGGGACAGGGGACGCAGTATTTT
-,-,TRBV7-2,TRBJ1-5,CASSFSGSNQPQHF,TGTGCCAGCAGCTTCTCAGGGAGCAATCAGCCCCAGCATTTT
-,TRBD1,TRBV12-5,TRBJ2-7,CASVFEGAEQYF,TGTGCTAGTGTTTTTGAGGGGGCCGAGCAGTACTTC
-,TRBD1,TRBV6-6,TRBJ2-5,CASSYGLTGGQETQYF,TGTGCCAGCAGTTACGGGCTTACAGGGGGCCAAGAGACCCAGTACTTC
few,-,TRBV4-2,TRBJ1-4,CASSQVWDIDEKLFF,TGTGCCAGCAGCCAAGTTTGGGATATCGATGAAAAACTGTTTTTT
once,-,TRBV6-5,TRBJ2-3,CASTQGTDTQYF,TGTGCCAGCACCCAGGGTACAGATACGCAGTATTTT
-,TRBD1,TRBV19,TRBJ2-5,CASRTGGGETQYF,TGTGCCAGTCGCACAGGGGGTGGTGAGACCCAGTACTTC
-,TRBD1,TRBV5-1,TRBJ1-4,CASSLGGGREKLFF,TGCGCCAGCAGCCTAGGAGGGGGCCGGGAAAAACTGTTTTTT
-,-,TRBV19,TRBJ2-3,CASSTHQGTDTQYF,TGTGCCAGTAGTACCCATCAGGGCACAGATACGCAGTATTTT
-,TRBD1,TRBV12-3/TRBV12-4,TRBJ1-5,CASSQGAYQPQHF,TGTGCCAGCAGCCAGGGGGCGTATCAGCCCCAGCATTTT
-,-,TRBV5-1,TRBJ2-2,CASSFATDTGELFF,TGCGCCAGCAGCTTCGCGACAGACACCGGGGAGCTGTTTTTT
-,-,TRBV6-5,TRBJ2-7,CAALGRTSYEQYF,TGTGCCGCGCTCGGGCGGACCTCCTACGAGCAGTACTTC
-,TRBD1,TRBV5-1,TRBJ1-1,CASSLPQTGSNTEAFF,TGCGCCAGCAGCTTGCCCCAGACAGGGTCGAACACTGAAGCTTTCTTT
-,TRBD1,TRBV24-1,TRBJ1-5,CATSDGWQGAGEQPQHF,TGTGCCACCAGTGATGGTTGGCAGGGGGCTGGAGAACAGCCCCAGCATTTT
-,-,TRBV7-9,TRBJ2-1,CASSSQGGRMTQFF,TGTGCCAGCAGCTCCCAGGGTGGTAGGATGACGCAGTTCTTC
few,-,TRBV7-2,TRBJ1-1,CASSPLIGMNTEAFF,TGTGCCAGCAGCCCTCTTATCGGGATGAACACTGAAGCTTTCTTT
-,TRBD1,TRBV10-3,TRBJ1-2,CATGRGTNYGYTF,TGTGCCACCGGCAGGGGGACTAACTATGGCTACACCTTC
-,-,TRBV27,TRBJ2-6,CASSHRDPQLGPGANVLTF,TGTGCCAGCAGTCACCGGGACCCCCAATTAGGACCTGGGGCCAACGTTCTGACTTTC
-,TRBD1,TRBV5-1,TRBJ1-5,CASSLDRGQPQHF,TGCGCCAGCAGCCTCGACAGGGGTCAGCCCCAGCATTTT
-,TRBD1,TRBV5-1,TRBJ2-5,CASSRKESGGSETQYF,TGCGCCAGCAGCCGCAAGGAGTCAGGGGGATCAGAGACCCAGTACTTC
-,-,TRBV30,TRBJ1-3,CAWSGPGHPSGNTIYF,TGTGCCTGGAGCGGCCCGGGACACCCCTCTGGAAACACCATATATTTT